Listed below are T cell receptor beta chains from one sample, sequenced in a study of control samples from healthy donors and cancer patients. The method was immunoSEQ multiplex PCR; TCRdb's version includes in-frame clones alone and lacks a portion of them. The sample yields some 94,000 clones, around 86% seen once. Sequencing was carried out using blood. These receptors originate from a woman aged 45 to 65 in good health. Both conserved end residues are trimmed from each CDR3. A D gene is named only where the DNA matches it firmly.

d_call	v_call	cdr3_aa
TRBD1	TRBV6-2/TRBV6-3	ASSHGQDADTQY
-	TRBV12-3/TRBV12-4	ASSFFADQPQH
TRBD2	TRBV6-2/TRBV6-3	ASSQPAGAGANVLT
-	TRBV6-6	ASTKGEVGTDTQY
-	TRBV9	ASSFSDGTYEQY
TRBD1	TRBV5-4	ASSLDRGGSPLH
-	TRBV10-3	AISAMGTASYEQY
TRBD2	TRBV5-4	ASSLLAGGLDTQY
TRBD2	TRBV7-9	ASSRWTRRTGELF
TRBD1	TRBV6-2/TRBV6-3	ASSYATGALGASNQPQH
TRBD2	TRBV11-2	ASSSRTSRLDEQF